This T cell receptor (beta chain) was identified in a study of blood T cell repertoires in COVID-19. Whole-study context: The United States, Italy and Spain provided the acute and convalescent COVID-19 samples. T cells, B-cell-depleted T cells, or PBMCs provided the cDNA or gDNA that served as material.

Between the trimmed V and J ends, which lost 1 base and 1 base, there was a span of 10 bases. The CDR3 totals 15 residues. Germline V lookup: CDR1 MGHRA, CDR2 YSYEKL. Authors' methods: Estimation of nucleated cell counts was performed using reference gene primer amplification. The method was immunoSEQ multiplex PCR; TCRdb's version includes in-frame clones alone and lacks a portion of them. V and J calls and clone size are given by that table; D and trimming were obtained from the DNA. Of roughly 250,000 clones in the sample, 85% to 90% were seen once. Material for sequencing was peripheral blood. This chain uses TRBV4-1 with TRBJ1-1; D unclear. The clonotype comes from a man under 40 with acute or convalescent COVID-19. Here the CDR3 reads CASSQVPSPNTEAFF. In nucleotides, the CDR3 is TGCGCCAGCAGCCAAGTCCCCTCCCCGAACACTGAAGCTTTCTTT.